This T cell receptor (beta chain) was captured in a study of graft-versus-host responses after intestinal transplantation. Study-wide results and limits: Maximum circulating GvH clone levels tracked with early post-transplant HvG decreases. There were GvH clones found in recipient marrow, and some of them appeared first in ileum or blood. Some patients had graft-donor T cell macrochimerism. In their allografts, the ratios of graft-versus-host to host-versus-graft T cell clones were high.

The ends were cut back, 2 bases at V and 8 bases at J, with 12 bases in the middle. The germline CDR1 and CDR2 sequences are PRHDT and FYEKMQ (reference sequence). CDR3 length: 14 amino acids. About this clone: What it binds is unknown.

Some clones are missing from TCRdb's copy, which holds only in-frame ones; the method was immunoSEQ multiplex PCR. This sample has about 99,000 clones, with roughly 92% found just once. V usage is TRBV13 and J usage is TRBJ1-4; D ambiguous. The source material was unstimulated CD8+ T cells sorted from spleen or lymph node cells, sampled before transplant. The sequence came from a human donor who was the organ donor for an intestinal transplant. CDR3 sequence (DNA): TGTGCCAGCAGCTTACTTTCAGTTAACGAAAAACTGTTTTTT. Its protein product is CASSLLSVNEKLFF. The whole variable domain, filled in from reference TRBV13 and TRBJ1-4, reads AAGVIQSPRHLIKEKRETATLKCYPIPRHDTVYWYQQGPGQDPQFLISFYEKMQSDKGSIPDRFSAQQFSDYHSELNMSSLELGDSALYFCASSLLSVNEKLFFGSGTQLSVL.